Below are 2 T cell receptor beta chains sequenced from a single sample in a study of blood T cell repertoires in COVID-19 (dated by TCRdb to 2018 to 2020). Receptors were amplified or captured by the immunoSEQ multiplex PCR assay. This is the immuneACCESS table as TCRdb keeps it, with only in-frame sequences that have V and J called. A part of the clones is gone; compared with another copy, unresolved V genes explain less than half, and the rest is unexplained. This sample has roughly 340,000 clones in its table, and 85% to 90% of those were observed once. The ten largest clonotypes hold around 6% of the sample. The specimen was peripheral blood. The receptors shown here come from a woman between 50 and 59 years old with COVID-19, enrolled during active disease.

This clone was detected many times. The chain couples TRBV6-6 to TRBJ2-7, with 8 bases lining up with TRBD1. V lost 6 bases to trimming and J lost 3 bases; unmatched junction nucleotides: 4. This CDR3 is built from 13 residues. The germline V gene has CDR1 MNHNY and CDR2 SVGAGI (reference sequence). The CDR3 sequence: CASSRTGLYEQYF. CDR3 bases: TGTGCCAGCAGCCGGACAGGGCTCTACGAGCAGTACTTC.

The chain couples TRBV5-1 to TRBJ2-1, with TRBD2 matching over 15 bases. V lost 0 bases and J lost 7; bases outside the gene matches: 5. The CDR3 length is 17 residues. The germline gives CDR1 SGHRS, CDR2 YFSETQ. CDR3 coding DNA: TGCGCCAGCAGCTTGGGGACTAGCGGGAGGGCCAGTAATGAGCAGTTCTTC. Amino acids: CASSLGTSGRASNEQFF. The whole variable domain, remainder taken from reference TRBV5-1 and TRBJ2-1, is KAGVTQTPRYLIKTRGQQVTLSCSPISGHRSVSWYQQTPGQGLQFLFEYFSETQRNKGNFPGRFSGRQFSNSRSEMNVSTLELGDSALYLCASSLGTSGRASNEQFFGPGTRLTVL.